This T cell receptor beta chain was identified during a study of cytomegalovirus exposure and HLA in healthy donors. Study-level information: Sequencing of 150 million to 200 million T cells in an earlier analysis found 100 million or so unique TCR beta sequences. Regarding the study as a whole: For most TCR beta V segments, an earlier analysis put the productive rate at about 87% or about 30% of the time. High specificity and sensitivity for cytomegalovirus status were reported for the classifier. Most TCRs appeared rarely, but some public TCRs recurred in many donors.

Trimming took 5 bases from V and 1 from J, leaving 6 bases between them. The germline gives CDR1 SGHDT, CDR2 YYEEEE. The CDR3 totals 12 residues. The primer mix had 60 Vbeta and 13 Jbeta primers. TCRdb's table, derived via immunoSEQ multiplex PCR, lists solely in-frame clones and lacks some. The sample holds 140,000 to 150,000 clones, about 61% seen once. With respect to this clone: Antigen specificity is unknown.

The TCR was taken from a male donor in good health and CMV-seronegative. The material sequenced was PBMCs. The chain combines TRBV5-6 with TRBJ1-2, with unresolved D. CDR3 sequence reads: CASSNLNYGYTF. CDR3 nucleotide sequence: TGTGCCAGCAGTAATCTTAACTATGGCTACACCTTC.